These 21 T cell receptor beta chains share one sample of origin, sequenced in a study of Tregs in tolerant kidney transplant recipients. Data came from immunoSEQ multiplex PCR; TCRdb stores just in-frame clones and leaves some out. In the table there are about 100,000 clones, 90% of which are singletons. The sample in question was CD4+ T cells from blood, obtained before the transplant. The source of these receptors is a human donor who received a combined kidney and bone marrow transplant.

This sequence joins TRBV6-5 and TRBJ1-2, with 7 bases aligning to TRBD1. J lost 3 bases, V lost 5 bases, and 6 bases had no gene match. CDR1 is MNHEY and CDR2 is SVGAGI in the germline V gene. The CDR3 extends over 14 amino acids. CDR3 DNA: TGTGCCAGCAGTCCGACAGGGACGGACTATGGCTACACCTTC. Protein sequence: CASSPTGTDYGYTF.

The V call is TRBV19, the J call TRBJ2-2, with 12 bases that match TRBD2. V trimming: 8 bases; J trimming: 3 bases; junction bases outside the gene matches: 1. Germline CDR1 reads LNHDA; CDR2 reads SQIVND (reference sequence). CDR3 length equals 14 residues. The CDR3 is CASWTSGDTGELFF. The CDR3 nucleotides are TGTGCCAGTTGGACTAGCGGGGACACCGGGGAGCTGTTTTTT.

The gene calls are TRBV28 and TRBJ1-2; TRBD1 agrees at 11 bases. CDR1 and CDR2 (germline): MDHEN, SYDVKM. Trimming took 8 bases from V and 2 from J; bases not matched to a gene: 1. The CDR3 length is 13 residues. CDR3 DNA: TGTGCCAGCTGGGACAGGGGGAACTATGGCTACACCTTC. Protein product: CASWDRGNYGYTF.

The V gene is TRBV19, the J gene TRBJ1-5; 8 bases are shared with TRBD1. Trimming cost V 8 bases and J 0 bases; bases outside gene matches: 6. The CDR3 runs to 15 residues. Per the germline V gene, CDR1 is LNHDA and CDR2 is SQIVND (reference sequence). The CDR3 bases are TGTGCCAGTGCAGACAGGGGTTATAGCAATCAGCCCCAGCATTTT. Protein product: CASADRGYSNQPQHF.

The genes are TRBV5-4 and TRBJ1-3, with D perhaps matching TRBD1 (5 bases). Germline V lookup: CDR1 SGHNT, CDR2 YYREEE (reference sequence). V lost 3 bases, J lost 4 bases, and 11 bases lay in between. The length of the CDR3 is 14 residues. CDR3 loop: CASSSRGIGNTIYF. The DNA for the CDR3 is TGTGCCAGCAGCTCACGGGGGATAGGAAACACCATATATTTT.

This clone occurred once. V gene TRBV7-2 combines with J gene TRBJ2-7; 7 nucleotides agree with TRBD2. The CDR3 length is 14 residues. The trim removed 6 bases at V and 1 base at J, leaving 6 bases unmatched. The germline V gene has CDR1 SGHTA and CDR2 FQGNSA. The chain's CDR3 is CASSVGRESYEQYF. The DNA for the CDR3 is TGTGCCAGCAGTGTAGGGCGGGAGTCCTACGAGCAGTACTTC.

A remark on this clone: Its ends do not fully match the called genes, so a read error is possible. The J gene is TRBJ2-5, the V gene TRBV10-2, with 9 bases that match TRBD2. Germline-derived CDR1 and CDR2 are WSHSY and SAAADI. The CDR3 is 14 amino acids. The CDR3 DNA reads TGCGCCAGCGGTGATAGCGGGAGTTGGCAGACCCAGTACTTC. Its protein product is CASGDSGSWQTQYF.

V gene TRBV15 combines with J gene TRBJ2-3, with TRBD1 identical over 7 bases. The germline V gene encodes CDR1 LNHNV and CDR2 YYDKDF (reference sequence). CDR3 size: 15 residues. Trimming removed 4 bases from V and 4 bases from J; junction bases left unmatched: 8. CDR3 sequence reads: CATSIGDRKPDTQYF. The CDR3 coding sequence is TGTGCCACCAGCATAGGGGACAGAAAGCCAGATACGCAGTATTTT.

The rearrangement links TRBV19 to TRBJ2-7, with 10 bases identical to TRBD1. The V gene's germline CDR1 is LNHDA and CDR2 SQIVND (reference sequence). V was clipped by 6 bases and J by 6 bases; unmatched bases: 2. This CDR3 contains 12 residues. The CDR3 region has the DNA TGTGCCAGTAGGACAGGGGGCGGCGAGCAGTACTTC. This encodes CASRTGGGEQYF.

The V gene is TRBV2, the J gene TRBJ1-4; no firm D call. From germline, CDR1 is SNHLY and CDR2 FYNNEI. The V end lost 2 bases, the J end lost 6 bases, and 4 bases lay between the germline ends. The CDR3 covers 12 residues. The CDR3 sequence: CASSERDEKLFF. Written as DNA, the CDR3 is TGTGCCAGCAGTGAACGAGATGAAAAACTGTTTTTT.

The chain combines TRBV4-2 with TRBJ2-3; 7 nucleotides agree with TRBD2. V gave up 3 bases and J gave up 0 bases; unmatched junction bases: 9. Germline V gene lookup returns CDR1 LGHNA and CDR2 YNFKEQ. CDR3 length: 17 amino acids. CDR3 sequence (DNA): TGTGCCAGCAGCCAGAGCCTTACTAGCGTAAGCACAGATACGCAGTATTTT. Translation: CASSQSLTSVSTDTQYF.

About this clone: The sample carries other DNA sequences with the same CDR3. The V call is TRBV9, the J call TRBJ1-5; a weak D match, TRBD1 (5 bases). V dropped 2 bases and J dropped 4 bases, with 10 bases sitting between them. Germline V gene lookup returns CDR1 SGDLS and CDR2 YYNGEE. This CDR3 has 14 residues. The CDR3 here is CASSVGGGNQPQHF. As DNA, the CDR3 is TGTGCCAGCAGCGTTGGGGGGGGGAATCAGCCCCAGCATTTT.

The J gene is TRBJ1-2, the V gene TRBV9; D unresolved. Trimming took 0 bases from V and 7 from J, leaving 16 bases between them. CDR1 and CDR2 from the germline V gene are SGDLS and YYNGEE. The CDR3 is 15 residues long. The chain's CDR3 is CASSVAGAEGIGYTF. The CDR3 nucleotides read TGTGCCAGCAGCGTAGCCGGAGCCGAGGGAATTGGCTACACCTTC.

This clone was seen only once. The chain has TRBV25-1 and TRBJ1-2; 7 bases agree with TRBD1. This CDR3 has 15 amino acids. The germline gives CDR1 MGHDK, CDR2 SYGVNS. Trimming at V came to 6 bases and at J to 7 bases, leaving 14 bases not matched to a gene. The CDR3 DNA is TGTGCCAGCAGCTTCAACAGGGGTCCATGGGGTGGCTACACCTTC. Translation gives CASSFNRGPWGGYTF.

The chain is built from TRBV9 and TRBJ1-2; 7 bases match TRBD1. The junction had 4 bases not matched to a gene; V was cut back by 1 base and J by 1 base. The CDR3 is 15 residues long. Germline CDR1 reads SGDLS; CDR2 reads YYNGEE. CDR3 sequence reads: CASSVSGQINYGYTF. DNA for the CDR3: TGTGCCAGCAGCGTATCGGGACAGATTAACTATGGCTACACCTTC.

The chain employs TRBV9 and TRBJ2-5; D is undetermined. The V and J ends lost 0 bases and 5 bases respectively, with 8 bases between them. This CDR3 spans 13 amino acids. CDR1 and CDR2 (germline): SGDLS, YYNGEE. Here the CDR3 reads CASSVVAAETQYF. The CDR3 DNA sequence: TGTGCCAGCAGCGTAGTCGCGGCGGAGACCCAGTACTTC. Looking up the rest from reference TRBV9 and TRBJ2-5 gives the full variable domain: DSGVTQTPKHLITATGQRVTLRCSPRSGDLSVYWYQQSLDQGLQFLIQYYNGEERAKGNILERFSAQQFPDLHSELNLSSLELGDSALYFCASSVVAAETQYFGPGTRLLVL.

In this sample, this clone turned up a few times. The chain combines TRBV6-4 with TRBJ2-2, with D unclear. This CDR3 is built from 14 residues. V was cut by 4 bases and J by 3 bases, with 9 bases left in between. The germline V gene has CDR1 MRHNA and CDR2 SNTAGT. CDR3: CASSASTDTGELFF. The DNA for the CDR3 is TGTGCCAGCAGTGCCTCTACGGACACCGGGGAGCTGTTTTTT.

The chain employs TRBV5-5 and TRBJ1-4; D not certain. V lost 1 base, J lost 8 bases, and 21 bases lay in between. Per germline, CDR1 SGHKS and CDR2 YYEKEE (reference sequence). This CDR3 contains 17 residues. The CDR3 loop is CASSLNFVSDIGEKLFF. CDR3 DNA: TGTGCCAGCAGCTTGAACTTCGTTAGCGATATCGGAGAAAAACTGTTTTTT.

The CDR3 bases are TGTGCCAGCAGTCATAAAAACCCGGACAGGGGCCGCAACACCGGGGAGCTGTTTTTT. As protein: CASSHKNPDRGRNTGELFF. The J gene is TRBJ2-2, the V gene TRBV11-3, with 9 bases lining up with TRBD1. CDR3 length: 19 residues. The V segment lost 6 bases and the J segment 2 bases; nucleotides outside the gene matches: 16. Per germline, CDR1 SGHNT and CDR2 YENEEA.

The rearrangement uses TRBV28 and TRBJ1-5; 7 bases match TRBD1. Germline CDR1 and CDR2: MDHEN and SYDVKM. V trimming: 2 bases; J trimming: 6 bases; junction bases outside the gene matches: 4. The CDR3 has 14 residues. The CDR3 DNA reads TGTGCCAGCAGTTTACCCAGGGGGGTTCAGCCCCAGCATTTT. Protein sequence: CASSLPRGVQPQHF. The complete variable domain, with remaining parts taken from reference TRBV28 and TRBJ1-5, reads DVKVTQSSRYLVKRTGEKVFLECVQDMDHENMFWYRQDPGLGLRLIYFSYDVKMKEKGDIPEGYSVSREKKERFSLILESASTNQTSMYLCASSLPRGVQPQHFGDGTRLSIL.

This rearrangement joins TRBV29-1 to TRBJ2-3; 8 bases map to TRBD2. From germline, CDR1 is SQVTM and CDR2 ANQGSEA. This CDR3 spans 14 amino acids. J gave up 5 bases and V 7 bases, and 11 bases lay outside the gene matches. The CDR3 loop reads CSAEGGGRKDTQYF. In DNA, the CDR3 is TGCAGCGCCGAGGGCGGGGGGCGGAAAGATACGCAGTATTTT.